Listed here are 27 T cell receptor beta chains from one sample, sequenced in a study of cytomegalovirus exposure and HLA in healthy donors. The PCR used 60 Vbeta and 13 Jbeta primers. Clones were sequenced by immunoSEQ multiplex PCR, and TCRdb holds only the in-frame ones, with some missing. The sample holds approximately 150,000 clones, around four fifths seen once. Sequenced material: PBMCs. These TCRs come from a woman aged 60-75 years in good health and CMV-seropositive.

J is TRBJ2-1 and V is TRBV7-2, with 7 bases aligning to TRBD2. The CDR3 sequence is 13 residues long. Germline V gene sequence: CDR1 SGHTA, CDR2 FQGNSA. Trimming cost V 5 bases and J 8 bases; bases outside gene matches: 6. Here the CDR3 reads CASSRGGRDEQFF. The CDR3, as DNA: TGTGCCAGCAGCCGCGGAGGGAGGGATGAGCAGTTCTTC.

The gene calls are TRBV2 and TRBJ2-5, with 8 bases that match TRBD2. This CDR3 spans 13 amino acids. Germline CDR1 is SNHLY and CDR2 is FYNNEI. V shed 3 bases, J shed 6 bases, and the junction held 3 bases outside the gene matches. The CDR3 reads CASSEGLGQTQYF. The CDR3 bases are TGTGCCAGCAGTGAGGGACTAGGTCAGACCCAGTACTTC.

The gene calls are TRBV7-2 and TRBJ2-4; D possibly corresponds to TRBD1 (6 bases). V lost 5 bases and J lost 0, with 11 bases in between. This CDR3 is built from 15 residues. Per germline, CDR1 SGHTA and CDR2 FQGNSA. This CDR3 reads CASSLEGVAKNIQYF. CDR3 nucleotide sequence: TGTGCCAGCAGCCTCGAGGGGGTAGCCAAAAACATTCAGTACTTC.

This clone has more than one count but fewer than ten. The genes are TRBV7-3 and TRBJ2-1; unclear D gene. The germline CDR1 and CDR2 sequences are SGHTA and FQGTGA. V lost 5 bases, J lost 5 bases, and 13 bases lay in between. The CDR3 length is 14 residues. CDR3 in DNA: TGTGCCAGCAGCCGAAACCGGGTCGACAATGAGCAGTTCTTC. It codes for CASSRNRVDNEQFF.

The J gene is TRBJ2-7, the V gene TRBV30, with 7 bases matching TRBD2. The germline V gene has CDR1 GTSNPN and CDR2 SVGIG (reference sequence). The CDR3 loop spans 13 amino acids. The V and J ends lost 8 bases and 0 bases, in that order; junction bases with no gene match: 7. CDR3 sequence reads: CASVRGDSYEQYF. The CDR3 bases are TGTGCCAGCGTCCGGGGGGACTCCTACGAGCAGTACTTC.

The chain links TRBV29-1 to TRBJ2-7; D gene ambiguous. V was pared by 5 bases and J by 1 base, with 6 bases between. Germline assignment: CDR1 SQVTM and CDR2 ANQGSEA. CDR3 length: 11 amino acids. Here the CDR3 reads CSVRGSYEQYF. DNA of the CDR3: TGCAGCGTTCGAGGATCCTACGAGCAGTACTTC.

The V gene is TRBV18, the J gene TRBJ1-5, with unresolved D. V lost 3 bases, J lost 8 bases, and 11 bases lay in between. The CDR3 runs 13 residues. Germline CDR1 is KGHSH and CDR2 is LQKENI. The CDR3 loop is CASSPTEREPQHF. CDR3 in DNA: TGTGCCAGCTCACCTACGGAGAGGGAGCCCCAGCATTTT.

This clone was seen at least ten times. The chain carries TRBV9 and TRBJ2-5; no firm D call. The CDR3 covers 14 residues. Trimming removed 0 bases from V and 2 bases from J, with 8 bases in between. Germline V CDR1 and CDR2: SGDLS, YYNGEE. CDR3 nucleotide sequence: TGTGCCAGCAGCGTAGCCTCGCGGCAAGAGACCCAGTACTTC. Amino acid sequence: CASSVASRQETQYF.

This sequence joins TRBV28 and TRBJ1-1; D is undetermined. V gave up 6 bases and J gave up 1 base, with 15 bases separating them. The CDR3 loop spans 15 amino acids. In germline, CDR1 is MDHEN, CDR2 SYDVKM. The CDR3 loop reads CASSNAGFQNTEAFF. Written as DNA, the CDR3 is TGTGCCAGCAGCAACGCGGGGTTTCAGAACACTGAAGCTTTCTTT.

This clone was recorded once. The chain uses TRBV19 and TRBJ1-1; possible D gene TRBD1, 6 bases. The CDR3 is 13 amino acids. The germline V gene has CDR1 LNHDA and CDR2 SQIVND (reference sequence). V was pared by 7 bases and J by 0 bases, with 9 bases between. The CDR3 loop reads CASMGTMNTEAFF. CDR3 DNA: TGTGCCAGTATGGGGACAATGAACACTGAAGCTTTCTTT. The full variable domain, completed using reference TRBV19 and TRBJ1-1, is DGGITQSPKYLFRKEGQNVTLSCEQNLNHDAMYWYRQDPGQGLRLIYYSQIVNDFQKGDIAEGYSVSREKKESFPLTVTSAQKNPTAFYLCASMGTMNTEAFFGQGTRLTVV.

This chain links TRBV7-9 with TRBJ2-5; D perhaps matches TRBD1 (5 bases). The V and J ends lost 5 bases and 1 base respectively, with 20 bases between them. In germline, CDR1 is SEHNR, CDR2 FQNEAQ (reference sequence). The CDR3 is 17 residues long. The DNA of the CDR3 is TGTGCCAGCAGCAGATGGTTCGGGTCAAGGGGCCAAGAGACCCAGTACTTC. Translated, it gives CASSRWFGSRGQETQYF.

This chain links TRBV5-1 with TRBJ2-7; D may be TRBD2 (6 bases). In germline, CDR1 is SGHRS, CDR2 YFSETQ. This CDR3 region has 11 residues. The V gene lost 2 bases and the J gene lost 11 bases, with 11 bases spanning the gap. CDR3 protein: CASSFGGDKYF. The CDR3 nucleotides read TGCGCCAGCAGCTTTGGCGGGGATAAGTACTTC.

V usage is TRBV7-9 and J usage is TRBJ2-5, with D unresolved. Trimming removed 2 bases at V and 0 bases at J, with 10 bases between. The CDR3 totals 15 residues. CDR1 and CDR2 (germline): SEHNR, FQNEAQ (reference sequence). In DNA form, the CDR3 reads TGTGCCAGCAGCTTATTCGGCGGCCACCAAGAGACCCAGTACTTC. It is translated as CASSLFGGHQETQYF.

The rearrangement uses TRBV20-1 and TRBJ2-1; D unclear. From germline, CDR1 is DFQATT and CDR2 SNEGSKA (reference sequence). Trimming stripped 3 bases from V and 8 bases from J, with 2 bases between. The CDR3 is 9 residues long. CDR3 region: CSASDEQFF. The DNA for the CDR3 is TGCAGTGCTAGCGATGAGCAGTTCTTC.

The rearrangement uses TRBV6-6 and TRBJ1-1; TRBD1 matches 9 bases. The CDR3 has 15 amino acids. CDR1 is MNHNY and CDR2 is SVGAGI in the germline V gene (reference sequence). V shed 6 bases and J 1 base; nucleotides not matched to a gene: 6. For the CDR3, the DNA is TGTGCCAGCAGACCGTCGACAGGGGGGAACACTGAAGCTTTCTTT. Translating it yields CASRPSTGGNTEAFF.

This clone was counted between two and nine times. V usage is TRBV11-1 and J usage is TRBJ2-1; D call uncertain. V lost 1 base to trimming and J lost 3 bases, with 4 bases between them. The CDR3 sequence is 13 residues long. CDR1 and CDR2 (germline): SGHAT, FQDESV (reference sequence). CDR3 DNA: TGTGCCAGCAGCTTAGGAGGCTACAATGAGCAGTTCTTC. Translating gives CASSLGGYNEQFF.

This clone was counted between two and nine times. This rearrangement joins TRBV29-1 to TRBJ2-1; 10 bases align to TRBD2. CDR1 is SQVTM, CDR2 ANQGSEA, per germline. Trimming cost V 4 bases and J 5 bases; bases outside gene matches: 8. This CDR3 region has 15 residues. The CDR3 reads CSVASGRVGNNEQFF. DNA of the CDR3: TGCAGCGTTGCCAGCGGGAGGGTTGGTAACAATGAGCAGTTCTTC.

The chain carries TRBV7-9 and TRBJ2-1, with 10 bases lining up with TRBD2. V shed 8 bases, J shed 6 bases, and the junction held 4 bases outside the gene matches. CDR3 length equals 13 residues. Per the germline V gene, CDR1 is SEHNR and CDR2 is FQNEAQ (reference sequence). The CDR3 sequence: CASLASGSNEQFF. Written as DNA, the CDR3 is TGTGCCAGCCTGGCTAGCGGGAGCAATGAGCAGTTCTTC.

The chain links TRBV7-9 to TRBJ2-5; maybe TRBD1 (6 bases). Germline-derived CDR1 and CDR2 are SEHNR and FQNEAQ (reference sequence). This CDR3 contains 13 residues. V lost 3 bases to trimming and J lost 6 bases, with 11 bases between them. The CDR3 nucleotides are TGTGCCAGCAGCTTCCCGCAGGGGAAGACCCAGTACTTC. Translation gives CASSFPQGKTQYF.

The rearrangement joins TRBV6-4 to TRBJ2-1; 9 positions agree with TRBD2. Germline CDR1 is MRHNA and CDR2 is SNTAGT. Trimming at V came to 2 bases and at J to 2 bases, leaving 7 bases not matched to a gene. CDR3 size: 17 residues. Here the CDR3 DNA reads TGTGCCAGCAGTGACCAGCCAACTAGCGGGCCCTACAATGAGCAGTTCTTC. Its translation: CASSDQPTSGPYNEQFF.

The CDR3 loop is CASSPPPGTEAFF. CDR3 coding DNA: TGTGCCAGCAGCCCACCCCCAGGCACTGAAGCTTTCTTT. V gene TRBV28 combines with J gene TRBJ1-1; D is unresolved. With 6 bases removed from V and 4 bases from J, the gap between germline ends came to 12 bases. Germline lookup yields CDR1 MDHEN and CDR2 SYDVKM. This CDR3 has 13 residues.

V usage is TRBV4-3 and J usage is TRBJ2-1, with 10 bases identical to TRBD2. V was pared by 3 bases and J by 9 bases, with 5 bases of the junction left unmatched. Germline lookup yields CDR1 LGHNA and CDR2 YSLEER. CDR3 size: 14 residues. The CDR3 sequence: CASSQLAGEGEQFF. CDR3 nucleotides: TGCGCCAGCAGCCAGCTAGCGGGAGAGGGTGAGCAGTTCTTC.

CDR3 sequence (DNA): TGTGCCAGCAGCTTGGGGGTGGAGGGCCTCACAGATACGCAGTATTTT. As protein: CASSLGVEGLTDTQYF. The chain has TRBV7-3 and TRBJ2-3; possibly TRBD2 for D (6 bases). Germline V lookup: CDR1 SGHTA, CDR2 FQGTGA. The CDR3 is 16 residues long. The V end lost 3 bases, the J end lost 2 bases, and 15 bases lay between the germline ends.

This clone was counted between two and nine times. As DNA, the CDR3 is TGTGCCAGCAGTTTAAGGGCAGGGGGCTTTCAAAGGGAGACCCAGTACTTC. As protein: CASSLRAGGFQRETQYF. The chain combines TRBV28 with TRBJ2-5, with 8 nucleotides matching TRBD1. The germline gives CDR1 MDHEN, CDR2 SYDVKM. CDR3 length: 17 amino acids. V gave up 2 bases and J gave up 5 bases; unmatched junction bases: 13.

The chain has TRBV7-3 and TRBJ2-1; D possibly corresponds to TRBD2 (5 bases). The CDR3 length is 16 residues. The V end lost 5 bases, the J end lost 3 bases, and 17 bases lay between the germline ends. Germline CDR1 is SGHTA and CDR2 is FQGTGA. DNA of the CDR3: TGTGCCAGCAGCCGAGAGGGTAGTCTGTACTACAATGAGCAGTTCTTC. Its translation: CASSREGSLYYNEQFF.

Only one count was recorded for this clone. The J gene is TRBJ1-2, the V gene TRBV6-4; no firm D call. The CDR3 covers 13 residues. The germline V gene has CDR1 MRHNA and CDR2 SNTAGT. Trimming pared 4 bases from V and 3 bases from J, leaving 9 bases between. CDR3 coding DNA: TGTGCCAGCAGTGCCGACGGGTACTATGGCTACACCTTC. Residues: CASSADGYYGYTF.

The chain joins TRBV28 to TRBJ1-1; D may be TRBD1 (5 bases). Germline V gene data show CDR1 as MDHEN and CDR2 as SYDVKM. The CDR3 consists of 14 residues. Trimming stripped 2 bases from V and 0 bases from J, with 7 bases between. CDR3 nucleotides: TGTGCCAGCAGTTTACAGACAGTGAACACTGAAGCTTTCTTT. Residues: CASSLQTVNTEAFF.